This T cell receptor (beta chain) was recorded in a study of T cells in localized non-small cell lung cancer (TCRdb year 2020). Turning to the overall study: The study examined T cell repertoires in 200 to 300 patients with early-stage NSCLC and compared tumors with uninvolved tumor-adjacent lungs. The cohort consisted of around 250 treatment-naive NSCLC patients whose localized lung tumors had been resected. A mean age of around 69 years was recorded for the NSCLC patients, of whom roughly 130 were male and 100 to 110 were female. Overall results and qualifications from the work: The highest T cell clonality was observed in uninvolved tumor-adjacent lung, where clonality exceeded that of tumor, suggesting that antigenic responses were more focused in uninvolved tumor-adjacent lung. Since the design was exploratory, TCR variables were selected using unadjusted p-values with no false-discovery rate correction. Because multi-region tumor sequencing was not done, intratumor heterogeneity could not be ruled out. Of the top 100 tumor clones, a median of roughly 56 were detected in paired uninvolved adjacent lung; about 28 were also among that lung's top 100. Longer overall survival was associated with higher blood T cell density, whereas shorter survival was associated with higher adjacent-lung clonality.

The immunoSEQ Assay was used to sequence TCR beta CDR3 regions from DNA. Concerning the study's data processing: T cell density was computed as TCR beta template counts normalized to usable DNA estimated by amplifying housekeeping genes. The preseqR package was used to estimate richness by extrapolating to 400,000 templates for PBMC samples and to 120,000 templates for tissue samples. Clonality was defined as one minus Pielou's evenness. To identify tissue-enriched TCRs, differential abundance testing was run on productive amino-acid clonotypes with a minimum total count of 5 and an alpha of 0.1. The Jaccard Index and the Morisita Overlap Index were used to quantify repertoire overlap between compartments. GLIPH clustered TCR beta CDR3s with public tetramer-defined viral CDR3s; viral motifs required at least three viral sequences plus V-gene enrichment. TCRdb re-hosts the immuneACCESS table, in-frame sequences only. Its copies lack some clones; in the studies checked, an unresolved V gene accounts for under half of them, and the cause for the rest is not known. Clone size and the V and J calls come from that table; the DNA yielded D and trimming. The sample contains fewer than 100,000 clones, around 90% of them found a single time. The ten largest clones take up about 15% of the sample.

The CDR3 starts with the cysteine, ends with the phenylalanine, and has 15 residues. Here the CDR3 DNA is all that survives: 45 bases in frame from base 1. The germline V and J ends show losses of 6 bases and 2 bases respectively, and no gene match explains 6 bases of the junction. As encoded in the germline V gene, CDR1 is KGHSH while CDR2 is LQKENI. Details on this clone: The target of this receptor is not known. No much larger clonotype is one base removed from it; base qualities were not supplied. The same CDR3 can be traced to other DNA sequences in this sample.

At diagnosis, peripheral blood, uninvolved tumor-adjacent lung and tumor were collected and stored as a combination of fresh-frozen and FFPE material. For TCR repertoire profiling, blood samples were analyzed in the form of peripheral blood mononuclear cells. This specimen was peripheral blood, taken before any cancer treatment. The source of this sequence is a man aged 35-69 years with stage I squamous cell lung carcinoma. The chain is made from TRBV18 and TRBJ1-1, with 10 bases in between that match TRBD1. At the DNA level, the sequence is TGTGCCAGCTCCCCTGGACAGGGGGGAAACACTGAAGCTTTCTTT. It encodes CASSPGQGGNTEAFF.